Listed below are T cell receptor beta chains from one sample, sequenced in a study of ipilimumab plus nivolumab after autologous stem cell transplantation. Profiling relied on immunoSEQ multiplex PCR, and the TCRdb table lists in-frame clones only, not all of them. This table holds 15,000 or so clones, about 81% found once. The sample consisted of PBMCs, taken in a trial of ipilimumab plus nivolumab as post-transplant consolidation. All receptors derive from a male donor with diffuse large B-cell lymphoma. The CDR3 runs from the conserved cysteine through the conserved F or W. Each record gives: J gene, V gene, D gene, clone size, CDR3 DNA, CDR3 protein. A D gene is named only where the DNA matches it firmly. Only some rows state a clone size, as once, few, many or a class for expanded clones.

>TRBJ2-5|TRBV25-1|NA|NA
TGTGCCAGCAGTGCGGCAAGGACCCAGTACTTC
CASSAARTQYF
>TRBJ1-2|TRBV2|NA|NA
TGTGCCAGCAGTGATTTCGTGGTGGGTGGCTACACCTTC
CASSDFVVGGYTF
>TRBJ1-2|TRBV30|NA|NA
TGTGCCTGGAGTCCTCCGTCGGTAGCACCGCTTGGAGGCTACACCTTC
CAWSPPSVAPLGGYTF
>TRBJ2-5|TRBV6-1|TRBD2|NA
TGTGCCAGCAGGGCGGGGGACTCAAAAGAGACCCAGTACTTC
CASRAGDSKETQYF
>TRBJ1-1|TRBV27|NA|few
TGTGCCAGCCAACCGGGGACGGCGAACACTGAAGCTTTCTTT
CASQPGTANTEAFF
>TRBJ2-1|TRBV4-1|NA|once
TGCGCCAGCAGCCAGGGTTCTTTGAGATTCAATGAGCAGTTCTTC
CASSQGSLRFNEQFF
>TRBJ2-5|TRBV30|NA|NA
TGTGCCGGCAGGGCCGCCGGGGAGACCCAGTACTTC
CAGRAAGETQYF
>TRBJ1-6|TRBV10-3|TRBD1|NA
TGTGCCATCAGCCGGGACAGGGGAAGGGACTCACCCCTCCACTTT
CAISRDRGRDSPLHF
>TRBJ1-1|TRBV4-3|NA|NA
TGCGCCAGCAGCCAAGAGCTGGGGAACACTGAAGCTTTCTTT
CASSQELGNTEAFF
>TRBJ2-3|TRBV7-6|NA|NA
TGTGCCAGCAGCTTATCTGGAGGCGGCACGGCAGATACGCAGTATTTT
CASSLSGGGTADTQYF
>TRBJ1-1|TRBV16|NA|medium-sized
TGTGCCAGCAGCCAACAGGGACGGGGGAACACTGAAGCTTTCTTT
CASSQQGRGNTEAFF
>TRBJ2-7|TRBV29-1|NA|NA
TGCAGCGTGGGGGGTGGAGGGGCATACGAGCAGTACTTC
CSVGGGGAYEQYF
>TRBJ2-3|TRBV25-1|NA|NA
TGTGCCAGCAGAGTTAGGGGGGCGCGGACAGATACGCAGTATTTT
CASRVRGARTDTQYF
>TRBJ2-7|TRBV9|NA|NA
TGTGCCAGCAGCGTAGAAGGGGGCTCCTACGAGCAGTACTTC
CASSVEGGSYEQYF
>TRBJ1-1|TRBV30|TRBD1|few
TGTGCCTGGAGGAACCAGGGGGGGAAGAACACTGAAGCTTTCTTT
CAWRNQGGKNTEAFF
>TRBJ1-1|TRBV6-5|NA|NA
TGTGCCAGCAGCACCCGGGGGCTAGACACTGAAGCTTTCTTT
CASSTRGLDTEAFF